This is a list of T cell receptor beta chains from one sample in a study of T cell responses to AZD1222 COVID-19 vaccine. Here immunoSEQ multiplex PCR was the method, and the copy in TCRdb shows in-frame clones only, minus some. The sample holds some 74,000 clones, approximately 87% seen once. This sample comprised peripheral blood, obtained 28 days after the second AZD1222 dose. The receptor source for this set is an adult who received the AZD1222 COVID-19 vaccine. The CDR3 runs from the conserved cysteine through the conserved F or W. A D gene is named only where the DNA matches it firmly. Clone size is shown for a subset of rows, as once, few, many or a class of expanded clone.

D gene | clone size | J gene | V gene | CDR3 protein | CDR3 DNA
NA | NA | TRBJ1-6 | TRBV5-1 | CASSPLLGAGRNSPLHF | TGCGCCAGCAGCCCCCTCCTCGGGGCCGGGCGAAATTCACCCCTCCACTTT
NA | NA | TRBJ2-6 | TRBV28 | CASSKYGERGSGANVLTF | TGTGCCAGCAGTAAATATGGGGAGAGGGGATCTGGGGCCAACGTCCTGACTTTC
NA | NA | TRBJ1-2 | TRBV30 | CAWKEGGPNYGYTF | TGTGCCTGGAAGGAGGGAGGGCCTAACTATGGCTACACCTTC
NA | once | TRBJ2-1 | TRBV2 | CASSRAGVKGEQFF | TGTGCCAGCAGTAGGGCAGGGGTAAAAGGTGAGCAGTTCTTC
NA | NA | TRBJ1-2 | TRBV11-2 | CASSSGTGSGYTF | TGTGCCAGCAGTTCGGGTACCGGGTCCGGCTACACCTTC
NA | once | TRBJ1-2 | TRBV14 | CASSTGTGGYTF | TGTGCCAGCAGCACGGGGACGGGAGGCTACACCTTC
NA | NA | TRBJ1-1 | TRBV18 | CASSEMAKNTEAFF | TGTGCCAGCTCAGAAATGGCGAAGAACACTGAAGCTTTCTTT
NA | NA | TRBJ1-1 | TRBV3-1/TRBV3-2 | CASSLGQLNTEAFF | TGTGCCAGCAGCCTCGGACAGTTAAACACTGAAGCTTTCTTT
TRBD2 | NA | TRBJ2-3 | TRBV20-1 | CSASFPPTSGGTDTQYF | TGCAGTGCTAGTTTCCCACCGACTAGCGGGGGCACAGATACGCAGTATTTT
NA | once | TRBJ1-1 | TRBV7-9 | CASSPFEGSTEAFF | TGTGCCAGCAGCCCCTTCGAAGGGAGCACTGAAGCTTTCTTT
NA | NA | TRBJ1-4 | TRBV4-1 | CASRLTGVPNEKLFF | TGCGCCAGCAGGTTAACAGGAGTTCCTAATGAAAAACTGTTTTTT
TRBD1 | once | TRBJ1-2 | TRBV19 | CASSPPGQPNYGYTF | TGTGCCAGTAGTCCTCCGGGACAGCCTAACTATGGCTACACCTTC
NA | once | TRBJ2-3 | TRBV7-9 | CASSLRVGTSTDTQYF | TGTGCCAGCAGCTTAAGGGTCGGGACTAGCACAGATACGCAGTATTTT
NA | NA | TRBJ1-4 | TRBV5-1 | CASSSGGANEKLFF | TGCGCCAGCAGCTCCGGAGGGGCTAATGAAAAACTGTTTTTT
NA | NA | TRBJ1-5 | TRBV7-8 | CASSFVGGGDQPQHF | TGTGCCAGCAGCTTCGTCGGGGGAGGAGATCAGCCCCAGCATTTT
TRBD1 | NA | TRBJ1-1 | TRBV27 | CASSPPGGMNTEAFF | TGTGCCAGCAGTCCCCCAGGGGGAATGAACACTGAAGCTTTCTTT
TRBD1 | NA | TRBJ1-2 | TRBV14 | CASSQGGIGTGYGYTF | TGTGCCAGCAGCCAAGGTGGAATCGGGACAGGTTATGGCTACACCTTC
NA | NA | TRBJ2-7 | TRBV27 | CASTRDFRNSYEQYF | TGTGCCAGCACTCGTGATTTTCGAAACTCCTACGAGCAGTACTTC
TRBD1 | once | TRBJ2-5 | TRBV9 | CASSADRGKETQYF | TGTGCCAGCAGCGCGGACAGGGGGAAAGAGACCCAGTACTTC
TRBD1 | NA | TRBJ2-7 | TRBV5-1 | CASSLGQGAYEQYF | TGCGCCAGCAGCTTGGGACAGGGGGCCTACGAGCAGTACTTC
TRBD1 | NA | TRBJ1-5 | TRBV2 | CASLGQGQPQHF | TGTGCCAGCCTCGGACAGGGTCAGCCCCAGCATTTT
NA | NA | TRBJ2-1 | TRBV19 | CASSMFLASYNEQFF | TGTGCCAGTAGTATGTTCCTAGCGTCCTACAATGAGCAGTTCTTC
TRBD1 | NA | TRBJ2-2 | TRBV7-6 | CASSLGGTGLNTGELFF | TGTGCCAGCAGCTTAGGGGGGACAGGGCTCAACACCGGGGAGCTGTTTTTT
NA | NA | TRBJ2-7 | TRBV3-1/TRBV3-2 | CASSQAYEQYF | TGTGCCAGCAGCCAAGCCTACGAGCAGTACTTC
TRBD2 | NA | TRBJ2-3 | TRBV4-2 | CASSQTGGIISSSTDTQYF | TGTGCCAGCAGCCAAACCGGGGGGATCATCTCCTCTAGCACAGATACGCAGTATTTT
NA | once | TRBJ1-5 | TRBV7-2 | CASSLARESNQPQHF | TGTGCCAGCAGCTTAGCGAGGGAAAGCAATCAGCCCCAGCATTTT
NA | NA | TRBJ1-1 | TRBV6-1 | CASSALPTPTVNTEAFF | TGTGCCAGCAGTGCGCTCCCGACACCAACGGTGAACACTGAAGCTTTCTTT